The following is a TCR beta chain sequence with its context. This clonotype was observed a few times. It has no known antigen specificity. Qualities for individual bases were not recorded, and no much larger clone is one base off. The CDR3 numbers 14 residues from cysteine through phenylalanine. CDR3 DNA only is kept here, 42 bases in frame from base 1. The germline V gene gives CDR1 as MNHEY and CDR2 as SVGEGT. V lost 6 bases and J lost 12 bases; the stretch between them is 21 bases long. These data originate in a study of human T cells and chemical hapten exposure (dated by TCRdb to the early 2020s). The study in broad terms: For sensitization, 2% DPC in acetone was applied to a roughly 2 cm by roughly 2 cm area of upper inner arm skin. The patient cohort, mostly female, included alopecia areata with under or over 50% scalp involvement, alopecia totalis and alopecia universalis. Libraries were pooled for sequencing, and variation in per-sample TCR yields was attributed mainly to small differences in library volumes within the pool. Patient blood was sampled pre-sensitization (week 0) and at 2, 6 and about 24 weeks after DPC sensitization. For TCR sequencing, blood came from twenty-nine alopecia patients at anywhere from one to four time points (pre-sensitization, 2, 6 and 24 weeks). This study followed changes in the peripheral blood TCR repertoire in vivo during primary and secondary sensitization of alopecia patients to the hapten diphenylcyclopropenone (DPC). Weekly therapeutic DPC doses were additionally applied to the scalp of patients throughout the roughly 23-week study period. Patch testing was performed on the upper back with Finn chambers containing 0.01% DPC, and the patch tests were scored after 6 days according to International Contact Dermatitis Research Group standards. What the study reported, not specific to this receptor: Repeated subsampling changed both the strength of the expansion versus patch-test correlation and the threshold at which the correlation became significant. Alopecia, a presumed autoimmune disease, was present in all patients, so the immune response of the patients might differ from that of healthy individuals. A positive correlation was found between the number of PT1 expanded TCRs and patch test score, with significance reached at thresholds 8, 16 and 32 but not 4. Significantly more large CDR3 similarity clusters were formed by expanded TCRs than by pre-sensitization or healthy control sets, consistent with antigen-driven responses. DPC sensitization did not change how many TCRs were above 1 in 1000 frequency, and no evidence was found of alterations in global repertoire structure.

Taken with the paper, the label for time point translates to: pre-sensitization, week 0. This specimen's treatment or condition label, interpreted: therapeutic diphenylcyclopropenone sensitization with weekly scalp DPC. At each patch-test visit, blood was drawn before the patch test was applied. Patients were considered eligible if aged 18 to 70, diagnosed with alopecia and deemed suitable for DPC therapy, and patients were excluded if pregnant. Unfractionated whole blood was collected in Tempus Blood RNA tubes, and total RNA was extracted from that blood. The library was generated by RACE. Sequencing was performed on a NextSeq 500. During library preparation, unique molecular identifiers were attached to individual cDNA molecules so that TCRs could be counted in a quantitative, reproducible way. Each blood RNA sample was used to sequence both TCR alpha and TCR beta chains. Per the authors' processing: A median of approximately 100,000 TCRs per sample was observed, with a range of about 20,000 to 700,000. V, J and CDR3 annotation of the TCR reads was carried out using the Decombinator software suite. For the PS versus PT1 abundance plots, all samples were subsampled to the same number of TCRs (28,000). Expanded TCRs were defined as absent before sensitization and observed at least eight times at the 2-week time point. TCRdb's own reprocessing of the public reads used fastp at Q25 and MiXCR and kept productive beta chains. For every CDR3 protein sequence, its rows merge into one entry that carries the most common genes and DNA. The V and J calls and clone size are TCRdb's, not the authors'. Across this sample there are about 380,000 distinct CDR3 sequences, with roughly 4.6% seen only once. Just over 2.5% of the sample is held by the ten biggest clonotypes.

The material sequenced was whole blood, taken in connection with sensitization to the hapten diphenylcyclopropenone (DPC). The sequence links TRBV6-2 or TRBV6-3 to TRBJ2-1, with a weak D call of TRBD1 (5 bases match). The sequence was collected from a woman between 45 and 60 years old with alopecia areata. Some clones in this sample may be carry-over from other donors' samples. The nucleotide sequence reads TGTGCCAGCAGCACCCCACCCGGCAGGGTAGGGCAGTTCTTC. This is translated as CASSTPPGRVGQFF.